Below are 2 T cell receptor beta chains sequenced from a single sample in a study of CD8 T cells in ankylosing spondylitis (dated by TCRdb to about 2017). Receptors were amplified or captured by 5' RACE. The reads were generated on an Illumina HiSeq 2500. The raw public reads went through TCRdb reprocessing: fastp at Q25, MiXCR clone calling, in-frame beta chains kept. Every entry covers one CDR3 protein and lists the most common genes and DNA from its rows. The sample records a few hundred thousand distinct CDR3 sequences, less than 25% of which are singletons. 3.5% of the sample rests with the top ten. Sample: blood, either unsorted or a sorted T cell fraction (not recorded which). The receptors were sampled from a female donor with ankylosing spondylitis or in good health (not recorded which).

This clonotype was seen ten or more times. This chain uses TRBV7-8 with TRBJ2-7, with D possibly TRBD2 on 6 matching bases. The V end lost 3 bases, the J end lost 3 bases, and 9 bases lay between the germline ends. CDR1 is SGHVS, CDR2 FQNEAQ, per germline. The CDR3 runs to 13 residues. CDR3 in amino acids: CASSFGGFYEQYF. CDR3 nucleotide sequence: TGTGCCAGCAGCTTTGGGGGGTTCTACGAGCAGTACTTC.

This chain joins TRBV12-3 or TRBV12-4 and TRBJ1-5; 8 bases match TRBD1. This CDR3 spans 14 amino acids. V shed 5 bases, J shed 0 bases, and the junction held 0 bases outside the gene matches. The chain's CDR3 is CASSDRGSNQPQHF. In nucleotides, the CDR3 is TGTGCCAGCAGTGACAGGGGTAGCAATCAGCCCCAGCATTTT.